This T cell receptor beta chain was sequenced during a study of STAT5B mutations in CD4+ large granular lymphocyte leukemia. Across the whole study: Healthy donors showed HLA-associated enrichment of the CDR3 'QG' motif. General study findings and limits: Without HLA matching, higher CD4+ than CD8+ T-LGLL clonality could reflect small sample size. TRBV06-family usage was enriched in top patient clones (8/27) versus controls (2/35).

This was a survey-level run. Here immunoSEQ multiplex PCR was the method, and the copy in TCRdb shows in-frame clones only, minus some. Among approximately 28,000 clones listed, roughly nine tenths were seen once. V was shortened by 8 bases and J by 4 bases, with 11 bases between the two germline ends. The CDR3 totals 13 residues. Germline V gene data show CDR1 as LNHDA and CDR2 as SQIVND (reference sequence). In regard to this clone: Its antigen is unknown.

The TCR was taken from a human donor in good health. V and J are TRBV19 and TRBJ2-2; D is possibly TRBD1 (7 bases). Sequenced sample: CD4+ T cells from blood buffy coats. The CDR3 DNA follows: TGTGCCAGTTGGGGGGACAGCACCGGGGAGCTGTTTTTT. As protein: CASWGDSTGELFF.